Following are 18 T cell receptor beta chains from one sample sequenced in a study of T cells in localized non-small cell lung cancer. Method: immunoSEQ multiplex PCR; TCRdb's copy keeps in-frame clones and lacks some. The sample contains approximately 41,000 clones, around nine tenths of which appear only once. Sequencing used PBMCs, obtained before any cancer treatment. The receptors originated from a woman between 35 and 70 years old with stage II lung adenocarcinoma.

This clone was counted once. This chain uses TRBV10-1 with TRBJ1-1; TRBD1 is a possible D gene (5 bases). Germline loops: CDR1 WNHNN, CDR2 SYGVQD (reference sequence). The V end lost 3 bases, the J end lost 0 bases, and 8 bases lay between the germline ends. This CDR3 is built from 14 residues. The DNA for the CDR3 is TGCGCCAGCAGTGAAACGACAGTGAACACTGAAGCTTTCTTT. It specifies CASSETTVNTEAFF.

This sequence joins TRBV2 and TRBJ1-1; D remains ambiguous. V was trimmed by 6 bases and J by 3 bases, leaving 14 bases between them. The CDR3 has 14 amino acids. Per the germline V gene, CDR1 is SNHLY and CDR2 is FYNNEI. CDR3 amino acids: CASRDGVPDTEAFF. The CDR3 DNA is TGTGCCAGCAGGGACGGGGTACCTGACACTGAAGCTTTCTTT.

The chain links TRBV2 to TRBJ1-6; D is undetermined. Germline assignment: CDR1 SNHLY and CDR2 FYNNEI. The V gene lost 4 bases and the J gene lost 10 bases, with 17 bases spanning the gap. This CDR3 is 15 amino acids long. CDR3 sequence: CASSAGRADFSPLHF. DNA of the CDR3: TGTGCCAGCAGTGCGGGTAGGGCCGACTTCTCACCCCTCCACTTT.

J is TRBJ2-5 and V is TRBV19; D possibly corresponds to TRBD2 (6 bases). The CDR3 runs 14 residues. CDR1 LNHDA and CDR2 SQIVND come from the germline V gene (reference sequence). V was shortened by 4 bases and J by 5 bases, with 14 bases between the two germline ends. DNA for the CDR3: TGTGCCAGTAGTACGGCCCTAGGGAGGGAGACCCAGTACTTC. Amino acid sequence: CASSTALGRETQYF.

The J gene is TRBJ2-6, the V gene TRBV29-1, with D unresolved. Deletions cut 4 bases from V and 0 bases from J, with 4 bases between. CDR1 is SQVTM and CDR2 is ANQGSEA in the germline V gene. The CDR3 runs to 13 residues. CDR3 residues: CSVASSGANVLTF. CDR3 sequence (DNA): TGCAGCGTTGCCAGCTCTGGGGCCAACGTCCTGACTTTC.

The chain couples TRBV19 to TRBJ2-7; perhaps TRBD1 as D (7 bases). This CDR3 spans 14 amino acids. Trimming removed 8 bases at V and 0 bases at J, with 14 bases between. Looked up from germline, CDR1 is LNHDA and CDR2 is SQIVND (reference sequence). The CDR3 protein is CASQSQGGSYEQYF. The CDR3 coding sequence is TGTGCCAGTCAGTCCCAGGGGGGCTCCTACGAGCAGTACTTC. Filled out from reference TRBV19 and TRBJ2-7, the complete variable domain reads DGGITQSPKYLFRKEGQNVTLSCEQNLNHDAMYWYRQDPGQGLRLIYYSQIVNDFQKGDIAEGYSVSREKKESFPLTVTSAQKNPTAFYLCASQSQGGSYEQYFGPGTRLTVT.

The chain is built from TRBV28 and TRBJ1-2; 9 bases align to TRBD1. With V trimmed by 3 bases and J by 8 bases, 4 bases remained unmatched. CDR3 length: 13 amino acids. Germline assignment: CDR1 MDHEN and CDR2 SYDVKM. The DNA of the CDR3 is TGTGCCAGCAGTTTCACAGGGGGCAGGGGCTACACCTTC. Its protein is CASSFTGGRGYTF.

This clone has just one count. The chain carries TRBV7-8 and TRBJ2-7; 10 nucleotides match TRBD2. V lost 1 base and J lost 3; bases outside the gene matches: 6. Looked up from germline, CDR1 is SGHVS and CDR2 is FQNEAQ. The CDR3 is made up of 16 amino acids. The CDR3 region has the DNA TGTGCCAGCAGCTTAGATATGGCTAGCGGGAGCTACGAGCAGTACTTC. This sequence encodes CASSLDMASGSYEQYF.

The chain has TRBV6-1 and TRBJ2-5; TRBD2 is a possible D gene (6 bases). CDR3 length: 12 amino acids. V lost 6 bases to trimming and J lost 9 bases, with 14 bases between them. CDR1 is MNHNS, CDR2 SASEGT, per germline. CDR3 coding DNA: TGTGCCAGCAGGGAGGGCCCCCAGGCCCAGTACTTC. It translates to CASREGPQAQYF.

The chain recombines TRBV5-5 with TRBJ2-7, with 8 positions matching TRBD1. Germline V gives CDR1 SGHKS, CDR2 YYEKEE (reference sequence). Germline trimming cut 1 base from V and 4 bases from J; bases unmatched to any gene: 1. The CDR3 totals 13 residues. The CDR3 nucleotides are TGTGCCAGCAGCTTGACAGGGGGATACGAGCAGTACTTC. Protein: CASSLTGGYEQYF.

The V gene is TRBV27, the J gene TRBJ2-3; D not resolved. Germline values: CDR1 MNHEY, CDR2 SMNVEV (reference sequence). The ends were cut back, 5 bases at V and 2 bases at J, with 8 bases in the middle. There are 13 residues in the CDR3. The CDR3 loop is CASSGWITDTQYF. The DNA for the CDR3 is TGTGCCAGCAGTGGTTGGATCACAGATACGCAGTATTTT.

The CDR3 region has the DNA TGCAGCGCCGTCCCCTCTAGCTATGAGCAGTTCTTC. This sequence encodes CSAVPSSYEQFF. The chain carries TRBV29-1 and TRBJ2-1, with TRBD2 as a possible D gene (5 bases). The CDR3 sequence is 12 residues long. Looked up from germline, CDR1 is SQVTM and CDR2 is ANQGSEA. V was pared by 7 bases and J by 8 bases, with 15 bases between.

V is TRBV7-2 and J is TRBJ1-3; 7 bases align to TRBD1. With V trimmed by 3 bases and J by 0 bases, 2 bases remained unmatched. This CDR3 is built from 15 residues. Germline CDR1 reads SGHTA; CDR2 reads FQGNSA. In nucleotides, the CDR3 is TGTGCCAGCAGCTTTGCAGGGGGCTCTGGAAACACCATATATTTT. Its protein is CASSFAGGSGNTIYF.

The chain's CDR3 is CASSGPRSYEQYF. The CDR3 nucleotides are TGTGCCAGCAGCGGGCCCCGGTCCTACGAGCAGTACTTC. V and J are TRBV6-5 and TRBJ2-5; no definite D call. The end of the DNA aligns better with TRBJ2-7, so the J call may be wrong. This CDR3 comprises 13 residues. Germline CDR1 is MNHEY and CDR2 is SVGAGI.

This clone was counted once. The gene calls are TRBV29-1 and TRBJ2-5, with TRBD1 matching 9 bases. From germline, CDR1 is SQVTM and CDR2 ANQGSEA. The length of the CDR3 is 13 residues. V shed 7 bases and J 5 bases; nucleotides not matched to a gene: 8. The DNA for the CDR3 is TGCAGCGCTCATCGGACAGGGGCGGAGACCCAGTACTTC. It translates to CSAHRTGAETQYF.

This chain connects TRBV11-2 to TRBJ2-3, with D uncertain. The CDR3 is made up of 11 amino acids. Trimming removed 0 bases from V and 5 bases from J, with 0 bases in between. Germline V CDR1 and CDR2: SGHAT, FQNNGV. This CDR3 reads CASSLEDTQYF. CDR3 nucleotides: TGTGCCAGCAGCTTAGAAGATACGCAGTATTTT.

This chain uses TRBV10-3 with TRBJ1-5, with 10 positions matching TRBD1. Germline assignment: CDR1 ENHRY and CDR2 SYGVKD. V trimming: 4 bases; J trimming: 5 bases; junction bases outside the gene matches: 5. CDR3 length: 15 residues. CDR3 amino acids: CAISGTGGLDQPQHF. For the CDR3, the DNA is TGTGCCATCAGTGGGACAGGGGGTCTCGATCAGCCCCAGCATTTT.

The chain recombines TRBV2 with TRBJ1-5, with D unclear. V lost 3 bases and J lost 1, with 10 bases in between. The CDR3 has 15 residues. Germline V gives CDR1 SNHLY, CDR2 FYNNEI. CDR3 residues: CASSDAGVSNQPQHF. For the CDR3, the DNA is TGTGCCAGCAGTGATGCAGGTGTAAGCAATCAGCCCCAGCATTTT. Together with reference TRBV2 and TRBJ1-5, the CDR3 gives the full variable domain: EPEVTQTPSHQVTQMGQEVILRCVPISNHLYFYWYRQILGQKVEFLVSFYNNEISEKSEIFDDQFSVERPDGSNFTLKIRSTKLEDSAMYFCASSDAGVSNQPQHFGDGTRLSIL.